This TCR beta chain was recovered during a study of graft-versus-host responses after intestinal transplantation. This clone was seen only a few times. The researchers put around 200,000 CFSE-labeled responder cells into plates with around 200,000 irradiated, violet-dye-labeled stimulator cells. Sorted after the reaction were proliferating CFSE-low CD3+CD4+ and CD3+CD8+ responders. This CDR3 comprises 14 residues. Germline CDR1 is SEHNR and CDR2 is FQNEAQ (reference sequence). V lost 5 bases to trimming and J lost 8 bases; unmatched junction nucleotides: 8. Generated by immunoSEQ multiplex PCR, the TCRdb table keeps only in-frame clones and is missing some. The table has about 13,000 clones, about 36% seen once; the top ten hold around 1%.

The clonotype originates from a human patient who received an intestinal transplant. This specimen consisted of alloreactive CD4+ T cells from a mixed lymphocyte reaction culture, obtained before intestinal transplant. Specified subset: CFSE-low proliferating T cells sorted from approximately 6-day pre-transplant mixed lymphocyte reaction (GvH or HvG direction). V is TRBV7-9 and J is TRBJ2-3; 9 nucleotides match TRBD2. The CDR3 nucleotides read TGTGCCAGCAGCCGGGGACTAGCCGTCGGTACGCAGTATTTT. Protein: CASSRGLAVGTQYF.